This T cell receptor beta chain is from a study of post-analysis software for immune sequencing data (dated by TCRdb to between 2014 and 2017). With regard to the full study: Disease courses on record covered relapsing-remitting, secondary progressive and progressive-relapsing multiple sclerosis, though some patients had no subtype annotation. A subset of samples was prepared in parallel using single-end sample barcoding, then pooled and co-amplified after Illumina adapter ligation. The multiple sclerosis patient repertoires were compared with 11 previously published healthy control repertoires from donors aged roughly 6 to 27 years.

About this clonotype itself: Its recognized antigen is unknown. There are no base qualities to consult, and no much larger clone falls within one base.

To demonstrate the VDJtools post-analysis software, TCR beta repertoires were profiled from the peripheral blood of roughly 14 young patients with multiple sclerosis. The patients with multiple sclerosis were children and adolescents between about 6 and 16 years of age. The library was built by means of PCR. Sequencing used an Illumina HiSeq 2500. Unique molecular identifiers were incorporated into TCR beta cDNA libraries to reduce PCR and sequencing biases. Some 500,000 cDNA molecules were obtained for every 1 to 10 million input T cells, so each molecule roughly corresponded to one T cell. The same protocol used for the earlier healthy control dataset was applied to prepare and sequence the patient libraries. Samples belonging to the same batch were prepared together, multiplexed and sequenced on a shared HiSeq lane. As for the original processing: MIGEC handled the raw barcoded reads, throwing out single-read molecular identifier groups before consensus assembly and CDR3 extraction. VDJtools was used for post-analysis of the clonotype tables, and diversity was normalized by down-sampling every dataset to the size of the smallest sample. To correct batch-related cross-sample contamination, repertoire overlap clustering matched CDR3 amino acid sequences but not nucleotide sequences. TCRdb handled the public reads itself, with Q25 trimming in fastp and clone calling in MiXCR, and kept productive beta chains. A single entry per CDR3 protein holds the most common genes and DNA from its merged rows. What appears here as the V and J calls and clone size reflects TCRdb's work, not the paper's. The sample table shows some 700,000 distinct CDR3 sequences, and 59% are seen once. The top ten hold around 11% of the sample.

The research as a whole found: The control group was slightly older than the multiple sclerosis patient group. About 5 TRBV segments, including TRBV5-6, TRBV5-1 and TRBV20-1, were significantly more frequent in patients than controls. Direct clustering with F measure showed strong co-clustering of samples prepared in the same batch, prompting a batch-effect correction. Significantly lower normalized Chao1 diversity was found in multiple sclerosis patients than in controls, suggesting substantial peripheral T-cell clonal expansion.

From the cysteine through the phenylalanine, the CDR3 covers 13 amino acids. The read is trimmed to its CDR3 DNA, 39 bases read in frame from base 1. V and J are truncated by 6 bases and 5 bases respectively, leaving an intervening sequence of 13 bases. The clonotype comes from a girl between 2 and 10 years old with multiple sclerosis. The sequencing sample was made of blood. The sequence joins TRBV12-3 or TRBV12-4 to TRBJ1-1; no D gene is confidently identified. The base sequence is TGTGCCAGCAGCCCCGGGGAGAAGACTGAAGCTTTCTTT. Translated, this gives CASSPGEKTEAFF.